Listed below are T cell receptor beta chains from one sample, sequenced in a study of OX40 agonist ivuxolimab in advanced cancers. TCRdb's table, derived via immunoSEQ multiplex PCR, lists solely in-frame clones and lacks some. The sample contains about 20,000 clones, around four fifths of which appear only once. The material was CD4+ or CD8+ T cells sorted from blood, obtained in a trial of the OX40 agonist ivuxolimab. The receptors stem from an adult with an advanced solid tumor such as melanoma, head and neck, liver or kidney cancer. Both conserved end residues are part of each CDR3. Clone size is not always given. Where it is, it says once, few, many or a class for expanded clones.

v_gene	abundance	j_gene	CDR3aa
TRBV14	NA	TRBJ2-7	CASSHRGRGSYEQYF
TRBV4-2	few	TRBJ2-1	CASSQGLAGDISYNEQFF
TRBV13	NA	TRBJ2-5	CASSLNGIWQETQYF
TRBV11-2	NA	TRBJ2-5	CASSLLAGGAPETQYF
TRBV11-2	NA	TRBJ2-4	CASSFGVWEPKNIQYF
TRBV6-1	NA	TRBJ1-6	CATSRTRLEDSPLHF
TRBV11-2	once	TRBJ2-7	CASSLEGLGRAHEQYF
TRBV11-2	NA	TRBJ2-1	CASRSRDINNEQFF
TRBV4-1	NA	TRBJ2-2	CASSPTDTGELFF
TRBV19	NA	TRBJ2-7	CASSMGPMGYEQYF
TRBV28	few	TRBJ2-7	CASIAGQSSIYYEQYF
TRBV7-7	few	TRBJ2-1	CASSLEGQNNEQFF
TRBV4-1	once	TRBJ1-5	CASSQEQANGGPTQPQHF
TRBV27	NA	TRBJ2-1	CASRNPGQSQFF
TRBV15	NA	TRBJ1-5	CATSRIRDSNQPQHF
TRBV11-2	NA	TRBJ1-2	CASSPLTANYGYTF
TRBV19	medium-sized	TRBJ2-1	CASTPGKAYYNEQFF
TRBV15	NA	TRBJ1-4	CATSRGLPSQGNGEKLFF
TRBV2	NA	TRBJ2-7	CASSWGGDGSEQYF
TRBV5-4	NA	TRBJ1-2	CASSFMGFNYGYTF
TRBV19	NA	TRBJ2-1	CASSMKNEQFF
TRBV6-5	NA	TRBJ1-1	CASTGGTEAFF
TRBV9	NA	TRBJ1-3	CASSAYRDGNTIYF
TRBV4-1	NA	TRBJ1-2	CASSVRPRDAANYGYTF
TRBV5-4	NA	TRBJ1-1	CASSGTGGFTEAFF
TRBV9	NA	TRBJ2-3	CASSSDGGEGFTDTQYF
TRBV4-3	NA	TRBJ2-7	CASSQGVTYYEQYF
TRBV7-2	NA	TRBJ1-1	CASSFEGFEAFF
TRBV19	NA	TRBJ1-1	CASSPRGILRTEAFF
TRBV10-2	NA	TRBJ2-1	CASETSVSYNEQFF
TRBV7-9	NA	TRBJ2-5	CASSPPPTGEETQYF
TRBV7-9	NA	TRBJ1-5	CASTLEGEHQPQHF